The clone carrying this T cell receptor beta chain was counted many times. This entry is derived from a study of T-cell memory formation after mild COVID-19. Study at large: TCR clusters mostly belonged to single donors.

The CDR3 has 13 residues. Per the germline V gene, CDR1 is DFQATT and CDR2 is SNEGSKA (reference sequence). The V gene lost 6 bases and the J gene lost 2 bases, with 11 bases spanning the gap. MiXCR, run by TCRdb on the 5' RACE reads, gives a single entry per CDR3 protein. The table records under 300,000 distinct CDR3 sequences, around 8% of them present only once. The rearrangement links TRBV20-1 to TRBJ1-5; possible D gene TRBD1, 5 bases. The sample was PBMCs or a T cell subset sorted from them (not recorded which). This receptor was identified in a man aged 18 to 29 who had mild COVID-19 (a few samples of this study predate the infection). Cell type and time point are not known. DNA of the CDR3: TGCAGTGCCGAACAGGAGGGCAATCAGCCCCAGCATTTT. It specifies CSAEQEGNQPQHF.